This T cell receptor beta chain was retrieved from a study of T cells in Graves' hyperthyroidism and ophthalmopathy. Study-wide results and limits: Most thyroid clonotypes with frequency above 0.001 were detected in blood.

In this sample, this clonotype turned up many times. What it recognizes is unknown. The CDR3 covers 13 residues. V shed 0 bases and J shed 4 bases, with 7 bases lying between them. In germline, CDR1 is KGHSY, CDR2 FQNENV. Regions amplified from RNA transcripts were the TCR beta CDR3 regions. First-round RT-PCR of the TCR CDR3 relied on the HTBI primer set. One entry per CDR3 protein, called by TCRdb with MiXCR from the multiplex PCR reads. This sample has some 270,000 distinct CDR3 sequences, with more than 10% found just once. The source is a woman in her 30s with Graves' hyperthyroidism that later progressed to Graves' ophthalmopathy. This chain connects TRBV16 to TRBJ2-7; the D is unclear. Material: blood. DNA for the CDR3: TGTGCCAGCAGCCAATCGGGCTCATACGAGCAGTACTTC. Protein sequence: CASSQSGSYEQYF.